This T cell receptor (beta chain) was retrieved from a study of control samples from healthy donors and cancer patients. Only in-frame clones appear in the TCRdb table, and some are missing; sequencing was by immunoSEQ multiplex PCR. The sample consists of approximately 100,000 clones, 88% of them appearing once. Per germline, CDR1 LNHDA and CDR2 SQIVND (reference sequence). Trimming took off 5 bases at V and 8 bases at J, with 16 bases between the two ends. The CDR3 length is 14 residues. The source material was blood. The genes are TRBV19 and TRBJ1-3; D possibly corresponds to TRBD1 (6 bases). The receptor's source is a man aged 30-40 years in good health. As DNA, the CDR3 is TGTGCCAGTAGTCCTGGACAGACTACGGACACCATATATTTT. Residues: CASSPGQTTDTIYF.